This T cell receptor (beta chain) was captured in a study of T-cell reconstitution after alpha-beta-depleted transplantation in children. Researchers prepared the TCRbeta library using unique molecular identifiers, the study reports. TCRdb fed the PCR reads into MiXCR, producing one record per CDR3 protein. The table shows 450,000 to 700,000 distinct CDR3 sequences, with roughly a quarter occurring only once. The germline V gene has CDR1 ENHRY and CDR2 SYGVKD. V was clipped by 3 bases and J by 2 bases, with 13 bases between them. This CDR3 region has 15 residues. Whole-study results and caveats: Some patients showed high day-60 TCRbeta diversity, which derived from surviving recipient T cells and thymic progenitors. Approximately two months post-transplant, alpha-beta T cells reportedly originated from several hundred expanded graft clones. Among T cells one year after transplant, newly produced cells accounted for most counts and diversity.

In the case of this clonotype: The antigen is not known.

This clonotype was obtained from a boy in the first two years of life with Wiskott-Aldrich syndrome, due to receive a stem cell transplant. The rearrangement links TRBV10-3 to TRBJ2-5, with D tentatively TRBD2 (5 bases). This specimen was PBMCs, taken before TCRalphabeta/CD19-depleted stem cell transplant. In DNA, the CDR3 is TGTGCCATCAGTGATGGGCGGGTGATACAAGAGACCCAGTACTTC. Translating gives CAISDGRVIQETQYF.